This is a list of T cell receptor beta chains from one sample in a study of response to subunit inactivated influenza vaccine. TCRdb redid the calling of the RT-PCR reads with MiXCR, one entry per CDR3 protein. The top ten clones hold 6% to 9.5% of a sample with roughly 630,000 distinct CDR3 sequences, 11% to 15% of them seen once. The input for sequencing was PBMCs from blood, taken around 14 days before vaccination. The receptor set was obtained from a middle-aged man who received an inactivated influenza vaccine. CDR3s include the opening cysteine and the closing phenylalanine or tryptophan. Each record gives: V gene, J gene, CDR3 protein.

v_call: TRBV4-1; j_call: TRBJ2-7; cdr3_aa: CASSQVHGAYEQYF
v_call: TRBV28; j_call: TRBJ1-1; cdr3_aa: CASSIRRTGGRAFF
v_call: TRBV12-3/TRBV12-4; j_call: TRBJ2-5; cdr3_aa: CASSLGPLRLATQYF
v_call: TRBV12-3/TRBV12-4; j_call: TRBJ1-1; cdr3_aa: CATTVNTEAFF
v_call: TRBV20-1; j_call: TRBJ2-5; cdr3_aa: CSALQGASGETQYF
v_call: TRBV4-2; j_call: TRBJ2-5; cdr3_aa: CASSQGDRDKETQYF
v_call: TRBV4-1; j_call: TRBJ2-7; cdr3_aa: CASSQGWGTGRTYEQYF
v_call: TRBV4-2; j_call: TRBJ2-7; cdr3_aa: CASSQETVGGLYEQYF
v_call: TRBV28; j_call: TRBJ2-1; cdr3_aa: CASSLTPETSFYNEQFF
v_call: TRBV11-2; j_call: TRBJ2-7; cdr3_aa: CASSLKWDPSIYEQYF
v_call: TRBV4-2; j_call: TRBJ2-7; cdr3_aa: CARGPSLRDSSYEQYF
v_call: TRBV30; j_call: TRBJ1-5; cdr3_aa: CAWSVRGRNRPQHF
v_call: TRBV4-3; j_call: TRBJ2-1; cdr3_aa: CASSQDRWDRSYNEQFF
v_call: TRBV15; j_call: TRBJ2-4; cdr3_aa: CATSSARQELAKNIQYF
v_call: TRBV20-1; j_call: TRBJ2-3; cdr3_aa: CSARDRDTYTTDTQYF
v_call: TRBV6-2/TRBV6-3; j_call: TRBJ2-3; cdr3_aa: CASSSYRGRGPDTQYF
v_call: TRBV6-2/TRBV6-3; j_call: TRBJ1-5; cdr3_aa: CASRVPGQNQPQHF
v_call: TRBV4-1; j_call: TRBJ1-4; cdr3_aa: CASSRPAEKLFF
v_call: TRBV6-5; j_call: TRBJ2-7; cdr3_aa: CASSYVASGDSFPYEQYF
v_call: TRBV12-3/TRBV12-4; j_call: TRBJ2-1; cdr3_aa: CASSPSGRASNEQFF
v_call: TRBV5-1; j_call: TRBJ2-7; cdr3_aa: CASSSTSGRGSEQYF
v_call: TRBV29-1; j_call: TRBJ2-3; cdr3_aa: CSVVGSGTSTDTQYF
v_call: TRBV2; j_call: TRBJ1-2; cdr3_aa: CASSLGQTTSGYTF
v_call: TRBV20-1; j_call: TRBJ2-2; cdr3_aa: CSAPRHNTGELFF